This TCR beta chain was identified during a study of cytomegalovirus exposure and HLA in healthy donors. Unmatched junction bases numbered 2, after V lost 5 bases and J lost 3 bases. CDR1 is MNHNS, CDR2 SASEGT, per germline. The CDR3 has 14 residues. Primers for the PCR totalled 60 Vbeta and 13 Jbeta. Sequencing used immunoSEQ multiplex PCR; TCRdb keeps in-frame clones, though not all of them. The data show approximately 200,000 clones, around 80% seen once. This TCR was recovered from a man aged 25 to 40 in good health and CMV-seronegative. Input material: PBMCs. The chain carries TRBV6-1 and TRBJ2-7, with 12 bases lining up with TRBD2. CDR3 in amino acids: CASSPGLAGYEQYF. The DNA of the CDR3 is TGTGCCAGCAGTCCGGGACTAGCGGGCTACGAGCAGTACTTC.